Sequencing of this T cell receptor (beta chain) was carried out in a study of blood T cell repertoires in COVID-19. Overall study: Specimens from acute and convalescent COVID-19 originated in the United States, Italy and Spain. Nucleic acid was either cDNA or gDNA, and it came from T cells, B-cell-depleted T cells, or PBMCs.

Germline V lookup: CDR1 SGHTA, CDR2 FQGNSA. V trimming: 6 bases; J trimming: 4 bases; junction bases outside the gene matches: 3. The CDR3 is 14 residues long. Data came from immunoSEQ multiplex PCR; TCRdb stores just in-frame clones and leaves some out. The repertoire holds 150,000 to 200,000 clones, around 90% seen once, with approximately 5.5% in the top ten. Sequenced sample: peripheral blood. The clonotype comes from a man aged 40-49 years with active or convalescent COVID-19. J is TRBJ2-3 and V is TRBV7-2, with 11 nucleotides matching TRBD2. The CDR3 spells CASSVSGRADTQYF. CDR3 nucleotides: TGTGCCAGCAGTGTTAGCGGGAGGGCAGATACGCAGTATTTT.